These 28 T cell receptor beta chains originate from one sample sequenced in a study of shared clonotypes between healthy human individuals. Produced via immunoSEQ multiplex PCR; TCRdb's table is partial and in-frame only. The sample holds about 480,000 clones; roughly 78% are singletons and the top ten take 10% to 15%. Material: PBMCs. These receptors all come from a woman aged 40 to 55 in good health. Some clones in this sample may be carry-over from other donors' samples.

This sequence joins TRBV5-1 and TRBJ2-5; TRBD1 agrees at 8 bases. Germline-derived CDR1 and CDR2 are SGHRS and YFSETQ. Trimming removed 3 bases from V and 2 bases from J; junction bases left unmatched: 6. This CDR3 spans 15 amino acids. CDR3 DNA sequence: TGCGCCAGCAGCTCGGGACAGGTGATTCAAGAGACCCAGTACTTC. As protein: CASSSGQVIQETQYF.

This clone appeared once. The chain combines TRBV9 with TRBJ1-5; 8 bases fit TRBD1. V lost 4 bases to trimming and J lost 6 bases; unmatched junction nucleotides: 6. The CDR3 sequence is 14 residues long. Germline values: CDR1 SGDLS, CDR2 YYNGEE. The CDR3 DNA is TGTGCCAGCAGCCCAGGGGGCGCGGTTCAGCCCCAGCATTTT. As protein: CASSPGGAVQPQHF.

The gene calls are TRBV27 and TRBJ1-2, with D unresolved. Germline CDR1 is MNHEY and CDR2 is SMNVEV (reference sequence). The V end was cut by 6 bases, the J end by 7 bases, with 21 bases between. The CDR3 sequence is 15 residues long. The CDR3 here is CASSWSDGGLFGYTF. CDR3 sequence (DNA): TGTGCCAGCAGCTGGTCGGATGGAGGGTTGTTTGGCTACACCTTC.

This rearrangement joins TRBV5-1 to TRBJ2-3; 7 nucleotides match TRBD2. The CDR3 length is 15 residues. Looked up from germline, CDR1 is SGHRS and CDR2 is YFSETQ. V gave up 0 bases and J gave up 4 bases; unmatched junction bases: 5. DNA for the CDR3: TGCGCCAGCAGCTTGGGGGGAGGGCCCCCAGATACGCAGTATTTT. As protein: CASSLGGGPPDTQYF. The whole variable domain, filled in from reference TRBV5-1 and TRBJ2-3, reads KAGVTQTPRYLIKTRGQQVTLSCSPISGHRSVSWYQQTPGQGLQFLFEYFSETQRNKGNFPGRFSGRQFSNSRSEMNVSTLELGDSALYLCASSLGGGPPDTQYFGPGTRLTVL.

The gene calls are TRBV5-1 and TRBJ1-4; D may be TRBD1 (5 bases). The CDR3 contains 17 residues. Trimming left V 0 bases short and J 0 bases short, with 12 bases between. In germline, CDR1 is SGHRS, CDR2 YFSETQ. CDR3 bases: TGCGCCAGCAGCTTGGGGGCTGGGGGGGCAACTAATGAAAAACTGTTTTTT. This encodes CASSLGAGGATNEKLFF.

This sequence joins TRBV11-3 and TRBJ2-1, with a tentative D call TRBD2 (6 bases). The CDR3 has 14 residues. Germline-derived CDR1 and CDR2 are SGHNT and YENEEA. The V end was cut by 1 base, the J end by 7 bases, with 11 bases between. For the CDR3, the DNA is TGTGCCAGCAGCTTAGTCTCCGGGGGAAATGAGCAGTTCTTC. It encodes CASSLVSGGNEQFF.

This clone was seen a single time. This may arise from a read error, as a much more abundant clone is one base away. This chain uses TRBV5-4 with TRBJ2-3; 12 bases fit TRBD2. The CDR3 is 15 residues long. From germline, CDR1 is SGHNT and CDR2 YYREEE (reference sequence). V shed 4 bases and J 2 bases; nucleotides not matched to a gene: 2. The CDR3 loop is CASSRTSGITDTQYF. The CDR3 DNA is TGTGCCAGCAGCCGGACTAGCGGGATCACAGATACGCAGTATTTT.

Written as DNA, the CDR3 is TGTGCCAGCTCACTTACAGGGGGCGAAGAGACCCAGTACTTC. It yields the protein CASSLTGGEETQYF. V and J are TRBV18 and TRBJ2-5; 9 bases map to TRBD1. Germline V gene data show CDR1 as KGHSH and CDR2 as LQKENI. The CDR3 is 14 residues long. V was clipped by 4 bases and J by 3 bases; unmatched bases: 3.

Of note for this clone: The same CDR3 also results from other DNA sequences found in this sample. The chain has TRBV2 and TRBJ2-5, with 11 positions matching TRBD2. Looked up from germline, CDR1 is SNHLY and CDR2 is FYNNEI. Trimming took 7 bases from V and 2 from J; bases not matched to a gene: 6. The CDR3 length is 15 residues. In DNA form, the CDR3 reads TGTGCCAGCAATCGCTTAGCGGGAGGGCAAGAGACCCAGTACTTC. This codes for CASNRLAGGQETQYF.

The rearrangement joins TRBV2 to TRBJ2-5; the D is unclear. V shed 7 bases and J shed 5 bases, with 11 bases lying between them. The germline V gene encodes CDR1 SNHLY and CDR2 FYNNEI. The CDR3 consists of 12 residues. DNA of the CDR3: TGTGCCAGCACTCTAGTCAGGGAGACCCAGTACTTC. It yields the protein CASTLVRETQYF.

This clone was found a few times. The CDR3 DNA reads as TGTGCCAGTAGACAGGGGCCCTATCAGCCCCAGCATTTT. Protein sequence: CASRQGPYQPQHF. The chain uses TRBV7-8 and TRBJ1-5; 8 bases are shared with TRBD1. V lost 9 bases and J lost 5; bases outside the gene matches: 6. CDR3 size: 13 residues. Germline values: CDR1 SGHVS, CDR2 FQNEAQ.

The V gene is TRBV19, the J gene TRBJ1-5, with D maybe TRBD1 (5 bases). The CDR3 has 14 amino acids. Between the trimmed V and J ends, which lost 1 base and 9 bases, there was a span of 13 bases. CDR1 and CDR2 from the germline V gene are LNHDA and SQIVND (reference sequence). The CDR3 bases are TGTGCCAGTAGTATAGGACAGTCCTCGGGGCCCCAGCATTTT. It translates to CASSIGQSSGPQHF.

The chain joins TRBV11-3 to TRBJ1-2; D gene uncertain. V dropped 5 bases and J dropped 4 bases, with 11 bases sitting between them. The CDR3 is made up of 13 amino acids. The V gene's germline CDR1 is SGHNT and CDR2 YENEEA. The CDR3 region has the DNA TGTGCCAGCAGCCTTCGGGGTGGCTATGGCTACACCTTC. Translation: CASSLRGGYGYTF.

The CDR3 DNA reads TGTGCCAGCAGCGTAGTGTCTAGCGGACCGAACACCGGGGAGCTGTTTTTT. Translating it yields CASSVVSSGPNTGELFF. This chain links TRBV9 with TRBJ2-2, with 7 bases that match TRBD2. The J segment lost 0 bases and the V segment lost 0 bases, leaving 5 bases of the junction unmatched. Germline V gene data show CDR1 as SGDLS and CDR2 as YYNGEE. CDR3 length: 17 amino acids.

This clone was recorded once. The rearrangement joins TRBV10-1 to TRBJ2-7; 7 bases agree with TRBD1. Germline V gene lookup returns CDR1 WNHNN and CDR2 SYGVQD (reference sequence). J was trimmed by 7 bases and V by 10 bases; bases with no gene match: 16. CDR3 length: 14 residues. In DNA form, the CDR3 reads TGCGCCACTTCCCTAGGGGGCCCTACGGAAGAGCAGTACTTC. This encodes CATSLGGPTEEQYF.

This chain links TRBV28 with TRBJ2-7; 11 bases map to TRBD2. After removal of 6 bases from V and 3 bases from J, the junction contained 13 bases not matched to a gene. The CDR3 loop spans 17 amino acids. Germline CDR1 and CDR2: MDHEN and SYDVKM. As DNA, the CDR3 is TGTGCCAGCAGCCCCGGACTAGCGGGTTTCTCTTTCTACGAGCAGTACTTC. Residues: CASSPGLAGFSFYEQYF.

In this sample, this clone turned up a few times. J is TRBJ1-1 and V is TRBV7-2; D remains unclear. Germline V CDR1 and CDR2: SGHTA, FQGNSA. The CDR3 extends over 12 amino acids. V gave up 4 bases and J gave up 7 bases, with 10 bases separating them. The CDR3 coding sequence is TGTGCCAGCAGCTCACAGCGTTATGAAGCTTTCTTT. As protein: CASSSQRYEAFF.

With regard to this clone: This sample includes further DNA sequences coding for the same CDR3. The rearrangement uses TRBV6-1 and TRBJ2-3, with 12 bases identical to TRBD2. V was clipped by 6 bases and J by 6 bases; unmatched bases: 4. Per the germline V gene, CDR1 is MNHNS and CDR2 is SASEGT. The CDR3 contains 14 residues. CDR3 DNA: TGTGCCAGCAGCGAAACTAGCGGGAGGGATACGCAGTATTTT. As protein: CASSETSGRDTQYF.

The rearrangement links TRBV2 to TRBJ1-4; perhaps TRBD1 as D (5 bases). The length of the CDR3 is 14 residues. Germline V gives CDR1 SNHLY, CDR2 FYNNEI. V was cut by 2 bases and J by 8 bases, with 12 bases left in between. CDR3 nucleotides: TGTGCCAGCAGTGAACTCAGGGCAGGGGAAAAACTGTTTTTT. Translated: CASSELRAGEKLFF.

This clone has just a few counts. The chain has TRBV28 and TRBJ2-6, with 7 bases that match TRBD1. Per the germline V gene, CDR1 is MDHEN and CDR2 is SYDVKM. V dropped 2 bases and J dropped 3; count of bases not matched to a gene: 10. CDR3 length equals 18 residues. The CDR3 sequence: CASSLRRDSSFGANVLTF. For the CDR3, the DNA is TGTGCCAGCAGTTTACGTCGGGACAGTAGTTTTGGGGCCAACGTCCTGACTTTC.

The chain joins TRBV9 to TRBJ2-5; TRBD2 agrees at 12 bases. This CDR3 has 16 amino acids. J gave up 4 bases and V 0 bases, and 4 bases lay outside the gene matches. From germline, CDR1 is SGDLS and CDR2 YYNGEE. The CDR3 nucleotides read TGTGCCAGCAGCGTAGGGACTAGCGGGATACTAGAGACCCAGTACTTC. Amino acids: CASSVGTSGILETQYF.

The chain employs TRBV12-5 and TRBJ2-1; 12 nucleotides align to TRBD2. The CDR3 is 15 amino acids. Trimming cost V 5 bases and J 12 bases; bases outside gene matches: 11. The germline gives CDR1 LGHNT, CDR2 FRNRAP. CDR3 protein: CASGPPLAGGRVQFF. Written as DNA, the CDR3 is TGTGCTAGTGGTCCCCCACTAGCGGGAGGTAGGGTGCAGTTCTTC.

The chain carries TRBV4-1 and TRBJ2-7, with D uncertain. Germline CDR1 is MGHRA and CDR2 is YSYEKL. CDR3 length equals 13 residues. Trimming stripped 2 bases from V and 5 bases from J, with 10 bases between. CDR3 coding DNA: TGCGCCAGCAGCCAATCACACGGTAACGAGCAGTACTTC. Protein product: CASSQSHGNEQYF.

The chain recombines TRBV7-9 with TRBJ2-3; D is tentatively TRBD1 or TRBD2 (5 bases each). Germline V gene data show CDR1 as SEHNR and CDR2 as FQNEAQ (reference sequence). The V and J ends lost 3 bases and 6 bases respectively, with 7 bases between them. The CDR3 totals 12 residues. The CDR3 reads CASSFGTDTQYF. The DNA for the CDR3 is TGTGCCAGCAGCTTCGGGACCGATACGCAGTATTTT.

The V and J genes are TRBV28 and TRBJ1-5; unclear D gene. V shed 5 bases and J shed 3 bases, with 8 bases lying between them. The V gene's germline CDR1 is MDHEN and CDR2 SYDVKM. The CDR3 has 13 residues. The CDR3 reads CASSNSLNQPQHF. DNA for the CDR3: TGTGCCAGCAGTAACAGTCTCAATCAGCCCCAGCATTTT.

Written as DNA, the CDR3 is TGTGCCAGCAGTGACGGGAGGTACAATGAGCAGTTCTTC. Translated: CASSDGRYNEQFF. The V and J genes are TRBV6-4 and TRBJ2-1; D perhaps matches TRBD2 (6 bases). Trimming removed 2 bases at V and 4 bases at J, with 6 bases between. CDR3 length: 13 amino acids. The germline CDR1 and CDR2 sequences are MRHNA and SNTAGT.

The CDR3 sequence is CASSRGRSPSYEQYF. The CDR3 DNA is TGTGCCAGCAGCCGCGGGAGGTCCCCCTCCTACGAGCAGTACTTC. The V gene is TRBV5-4, the J gene TRBJ2-7; TRBD2 agrees at 8 bases. The germline gives CDR1 SGHNT, CDR2 YYREEE (reference sequence). The CDR3 sequence is 15 residues long. V shed 4 bases, J shed 0 bases, and the junction held 6 bases outside the gene matches.

The chain employs TRBV4-1 and TRBJ2-5; 7 nucleotides align to TRBD2. The CDR3 contains 17 residues. CDR1 and CDR2 from the germline V gene are MGHRA and YSYEKL. Trimming cost V 3 bases and J 4 bases; bases outside gene matches: 14. The CDR3 reads CASSQGRAGTVGETQYF. The CDR3 DNA reads as TGCGCCAGCAGCCAGGGCCGAGCGGGGACCGTTGGAGAGACCCAGTACTTC.